These 18 T cell receptor beta chains originate from one sample sequenced in a study of T cells in localized non-small cell lung cancer. TCRdb keeps only in-frame clones here, not all; method: immunoSEQ multiplex PCR. Among some 7,700 clones listed, about 90% were seen once. The specimen comprised peripheral blood mononuclear cells, sampled before any cancer treatment. Receptor source: a male donor at least 60 years old with stage II lung adenocarcinoma.

The chain is built from TRBV5-6 and TRBJ2-7; D may be TRBD1 (6 bases). The germline V gene has CDR1 SGHDT and CDR2 YYEEEE. The ends were cut back, 4 bases at V and 3 bases at J, with 14 bases in the middle. The CDR3 has 14 amino acids. The CDR3 here is CASSPTGRGYEQYF. CDR3 coding DNA: TGTGCCAGCAGCCCTACGGGCAGGGGCTACGAGCAGTACTTC.

The rearrangement links TRBV6-1 to TRBJ2-2, with D hard to call. Germline CDR1 is MNHNS and CDR2 is SASEGT. V was pared by 1 base and J by 4 bases, with 7 bases between. This CDR3 is 14 amino acids long. CDR3 DNA: TGTGCCAGCAGTGAAGGTTGGTTCACCGGGGAGCTGTTTTTT. Translated, it gives CASSEGWFTGELFF.

This chain links TRBV5-8 with TRBJ1-5, with D unclear. Deletions cut 2 bases from V and 4 bases from J, with 13 bases between. There are 15 residues in the CDR3. Looked up from germline, CDR1 is SGHTS and CDR2 is YDEGEE. The CDR3 sequence: CASSFNADKNQPQHF. The CDR3 DNA reads as TGTGCCAGCAGCTTCAACGCCGACAAGAATCAGCCCCAGCATTTT.

This clone was counted once. The chain carries TRBV11-1 and TRBJ2-5, with a tentative D call TRBD2 (5 bases). CDR1 and CDR2 from the germline V gene are SGHAT and FQDESV (reference sequence). This CDR3 is built from 13 residues. V was shortened by 2 bases and J by 5 bases, with 9 bases between the two germline ends. The CDR3 DNA reads TGTGCCAGCAGCTTATGGACTCAGGAGACCCAGTACTTC. This encodes CASSLWTQETQYF.

The rearrangement uses TRBV5-4 and TRBJ2-1, with a possible D match to TRBD2 (6 bases). Trimming cost V 0 bases and J 6 bases, with 7 bases left between them. This CDR3 region has 13 residues. From germline, CDR1 is SGHNT and CDR2 YYREEE (reference sequence). The CDR3 loop reads CASSLARGNEQFF. The CDR3 DNA sequence: TGTGCCAGCAGCTTGGCGCGGGGCAATGAGCAGTTCTTC.

The V and J genes are TRBV11-2 and TRBJ2-3; TRBD2 matches at 11 bases. This CDR3 is 16 amino acids long. The germline V gene has CDR1 SGHAT and CDR2 FQNNGV. After removal of 4 bases from V and 0 bases from J, the junction contained 3 bases not matched to a gene. The CDR3 protein is CASSSLAGGSTDTQYF. In nucleotides, the CDR3 is TGTGCCAGCAGCTCCCTAGCGGGGGGCAGCACAGATACGCAGTATTTT.

This clone was counted once. V gene TRBV6-5 combines with J gene TRBJ2-7, with a tentative D call TRBD2 (5 bases). CDR1 and CDR2 from the germline V gene are MNHEY and SVGAGI. Trimming took off 0 bases at V and 4 bases at J, with 13 bases between the two ends. CDR3 size: 15 residues. CDR3 nucleotides: TGTGCCAGCAGTTACTCAACGGGGAGTGCGTACGAGCAGTACTTC. Residues: CASSYSTGSAYEQYF.

The chain is built from TRBV7-2 and TRBJ1-4; D call uncertain. The germline gives CDR1 SGHTA, CDR2 FQGNSA. The CDR3 extends over 15 amino acids. Trimming removed 1 base from V and 8 bases from J, with 14 bases in between. CDR3 residues: CASSLEPGMEEKLFF. The CDR3 nucleotides read TGTGCCAGCAGCTTAGAGCCGGGGATGGAAGAAAAACTGTTTTTT.

The chain combines TRBV27 with TRBJ1-6; D gene ambiguous. There are 13 residues in the CDR3. V gave up 6 bases and J gave up 5 bases, with 8 bases separating them. The germline CDR1 and CDR2 sequences are MNHEY and SMNVEV (reference sequence). CDR3 DNA sequence: TGTGCCAGCAGCGTGGGAAATAATTCACCCCTCCACTTT. Protein product: CASSVGNNSPLHF.

This chain links TRBV9 with TRBJ2-7; no reliable D call. The CDR3 is 14 residues long. V lost 0 bases and J lost 6, with 13 bases in between. Germline V gene lookup returns CDR1 SGDLS and CDR2 YYNGEE. CDR3 in amino acids: CASSVEVRNSEQYF. CDR3 nucleotide sequence: TGTGCCAGCAGCGTAGAGGTACGGAACTCCGAGCAGTACTTC.

Concerning this clone: This specimen includes other DNA sequences encoding the same CDR3. The chain uses TRBV19 and TRBJ1-5; maybe TRBD1 (5 bases). V lost 3 bases, J lost 7 bases, and 16 bases lay in between. Germline V gene data show CDR1 as LNHDA and CDR2 as SQIVND (reference sequence). The CDR3 is 15 amino acids. The CDR3 reads CASSILTENNQPQHF. The CDR3 nucleotides are TGTGCCAGTAGTATCCTGACAGAGAACAACCAGCCCCAGCATTTT.

The chain links TRBV7-9 to TRBJ2-2; no clear D gene. Germline V gene sequence: CDR1 SEHNR, CDR2 FQNEAQ (reference sequence). The CDR3 is 15 residues long. Between the trimmed V and J ends, which lost 0 bases and 4 bases, there was a span of 9 bases. The CDR3 nucleotides are TGTGCCAGCAGCTTAGCACTTGTAAGCACCGGGGAGCTGTTTTTT. Its translation is CASSLALVSTGELFF.

The chain couples TRBV18 to TRBJ2-5; D uncertain. Trimming cost V 2 bases and J 1 base, with 5 bases left between them. From germline, CDR1 is KGHSH and CDR2 LQKENI. CDR3 length: 13 residues. The CDR3 region has the DNA TGTGCCAGCTCACCAACCAGCCAAGAGACCCAGTACTTC. Protein product: CASSPTSQETQYF.

The chain employs TRBV19 and TRBJ1-1; D not resolved. This CDR3 contains 14 residues. The germline V gene has CDR1 LNHDA and CDR2 SQIVND (reference sequence). The ends were cut back, 10 bases at V and 2 bases at J, with 17 bases in the middle. The DNA for the CDR3 is TGTGCCACCAAACTTGAGAATCATAACACTGAAGCTTTCTTT. Protein: CATKLENHNTEAFF. The variable domain in full, completed from reference TRBV19 and TRBJ1-1, reads DGGITQSPKYLFRKEGQNVTLSCEQNLNHDAMYWYRQDPGQGLRLIYYSQIVNDFQKGDIAEGYSVSREKKESFPLTVTSAQKNPTAFYLCATKLENHNTEAFFGQGTRLTVV.

This chain uses TRBV14 with TRBJ2-2; D not certain. The CDR3 length is 15 residues. Trimming stripped 4 bases from V and 6 bases from J, with 15 bases between. Per germline, CDR1 SGHDN and CDR2 FVKESK. The CDR3 protein is CASSPLDRVAGELFF. In nucleotides, the CDR3 is TGTGCCAGCAGCCCACTCGACCGTGTGGCCGGGGAGCTGTTTTTT. Variable domain in full (rest from reference TRBV14 and TRBJ2-2): EAGVTQFPSHSVIEKGQTVTLRCDPISGHDNLYWYRRVMGKEIKFLLHFVKESKQDESGMPNNRFLAERTGGTYSTLKVQPAELEDSGVYFCASSPLDRVAGELFFGEGSRLTVL.

The V and J genes are TRBV5-5 and TRBJ2-1, with 7 positions matching TRBD2. Germline lookup yields CDR1 SGHKS and CDR2 YYEKEE (reference sequence). V lost 0 bases to trimming and J lost 6 bases; unmatched junction nucleotides: 0. The CDR3 is 13 residues long. CDR3 DNA sequence: TGTGCCAGCAGCTTGGCGGGGGGCAATGAGCAGTTCTTC. Protein: CASSLAGGNEQFF. The entire variable domain, with the rest obtained from reference TRBV5-5 and TRBJ2-1, is as follows: DAGVTQSPTHLIKTRGQQVTLRCSPISGHKSVSWYQQVLGQGPQFIFQYYEKEERGRGNFPDRFSARQFPNYSSELNVNALLLGDSALYLCASSLAGGNEQFFGPGTRLTVL.

The V gene is TRBV19, the J gene TRBJ2-1; 10 bases fit TRBD1. V shed 10 bases and J 5 bases; nucleotides not matched to a gene: 11. This CDR3 comprises 15 residues. Per the germline V gene, CDR1 is LNHDA and CDR2 is SQIVND (reference sequence). CDR3 sequence: CATGFMGTGDNEQFF. For the CDR3, the DNA is TGTGCCACCGGGTTCATGGGGACAGGGGACAATGAGCAGTTCTTC.

This sequence joins TRBV10-1 and TRBJ1-2; unclear D gene. Germline-derived CDR1 and CDR2 are WNHNN and SYGVQD (reference sequence). Trimming stripped 2 bases from V and 2 bases from J, with 6 bases between. The CDR3 runs to 13 residues. CDR3 coding DNA: TGCGCCAGCAGTGAGGGGTCGAACTATGGCTACACCTTC. Its protein is CASSEGSNYGYTF.